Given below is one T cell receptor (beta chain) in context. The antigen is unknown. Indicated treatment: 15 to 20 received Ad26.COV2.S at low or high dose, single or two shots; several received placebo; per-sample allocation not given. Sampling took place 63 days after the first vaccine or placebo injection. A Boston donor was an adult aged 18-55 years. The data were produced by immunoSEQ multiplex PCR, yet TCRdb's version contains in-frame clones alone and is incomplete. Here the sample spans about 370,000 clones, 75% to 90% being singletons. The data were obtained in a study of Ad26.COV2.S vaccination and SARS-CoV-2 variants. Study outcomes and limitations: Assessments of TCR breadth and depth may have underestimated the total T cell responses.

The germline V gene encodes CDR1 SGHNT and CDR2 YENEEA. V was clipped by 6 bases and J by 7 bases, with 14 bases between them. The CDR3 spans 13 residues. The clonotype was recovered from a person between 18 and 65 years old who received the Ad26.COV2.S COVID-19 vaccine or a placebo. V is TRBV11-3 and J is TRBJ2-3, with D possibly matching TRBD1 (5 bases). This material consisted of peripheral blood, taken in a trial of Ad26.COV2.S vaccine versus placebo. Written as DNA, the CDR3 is TGTGCCAGCAGAGCCTCAGGGCCGAATACGCAGTATTTT. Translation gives CASRASGPNTQYF. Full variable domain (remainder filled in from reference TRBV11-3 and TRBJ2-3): EAGVVQSPRYKIIEKKQPVAFWCNPISGHNTLYWYLQNLGQGPELLIRYENEEAVDDSQLPKDRFSAERLKGVDSTLKIQPAELGDSAVYLCASRASGPNTQYFGPGTRLTVL.